This passage covers 25 T cell receptor beta chains from one sample sequenced in a study of blood T cells in healthy people across ages. Alongside a J-beta primer mix, a sample-barcoded 5' primer served in a second PCR lasting about 7 to 11 cycles. TCRdb analysed the 5' RACE reads with MiXCR anew, one entry per CDR3 protein. The sample shows 600,000 or so distinct CDR3 sequences, about 30% of them seen only once. The sequencing sample was made of blood. The receptors come from a woman older than 75 in good health.

This clonotype has only a few counts. The CDR3 DNA sequence: TGCGCCAGCCGCGGGACAGCAACGGAAAAACTGTTTTTT. Its translation: CASRGTATEKLFF. The chain recombines TRBV5-1 with TRBJ1-4, with 7 bases that match TRBD1. J lost 8 bases, V lost 7 bases, and 8 bases had no gene match. The CDR3 extends over 13 amino acids. Germline V gives CDR1 SGHRS, CDR2 YFSETQ.

The chain combines TRBV5-1 with TRBJ1-2, with D tentatively TRBD1 (5 bases). Deletions cut 4 bases from V and 2 bases from J, with 12 bases between. Germline V gives CDR1 SGHRS, CDR2 YFSETQ. CDR3 length equals 14 residues. CDR3 nucleotide sequence: TGCGCCAGCAGCGACCCGTGGGGGAACTATGGCTACACCTTC. Encoded protein: CASSDPWGNYGYTF.

This clonotype was recorded at least ten times. The chain uses TRBV7-9 and TRBJ1-5, with TRBD1 matching 9 bases. CDR1 is SEHNR, CDR2 FQNEAQ, per germline (reference sequence). This CDR3 has 16 residues. V trimming: 6 bases; J trimming: 3 bases; junction bases outside the gene matches: 9. The CDR3 DNA follows: TGTGCCAGCAGTCGCGGACAGGGGAATAACAATCAGCCCCAGCATTTT. It specifies CASSRGQGNNNQPQHF.

As to this clonotype: At one end the junction does not follow the germline gene, possibly because of a read error. The J gene is TRBJ1-4, the V gene TRBV5-1; 7 bases agree with TRBD1. The CDR3 extends over 16 amino acids. Germline V gene sequence: CDR1 SGHRS, CDR2 YFSETQ. The CDR3 spells CASSLQGDVANEKRFF. As DNA, the CDR3 is TGCGCCAGCAGCCTCCAGGGGGACGTGGCTAATGAAAAACGGTTTTTT.

This clonotype was seen ten or more times. The chain has TRBV5-5 and TRBJ1-5; D is uncertain. Trimming stripped 3 bases from V and 0 bases from J, with 13 bases between. CDR1 SGHKS and CDR2 YYEKEE come from the germline V gene (reference sequence). The CDR3 contains 16 residues. The CDR3, as DNA: TGTGCCAGCAGCTCGAAACTGGGAAATAGCAATCAGCCCCAGCATTTT. Translating gives CASSSKLGNSNQPQHF.

This clonotype was counted at least ten times. The chain couples TRBV7-6 to TRBJ2-1, with D perhaps matching TRBD1 (5 bases). Germline-derived CDR1 and CDR2 are SGHVS and FNYEAQ. V lost 2 bases to trimming and J lost 5 bases, with 7 bases between them. The CDR3 covers 13 residues. The CDR3 nucleotides are TGTGCCAGCAGCTTAAGGGGCAACAATGAGCAGTTCTTC. Translation: CASSLRGNNEQFF.

This clonotype was seen more than once but under ten times. The chain couples TRBV6-5 to TRBJ1-3; D not certain. CDR1 and CDR2 (germline): MNHEY, SVGAGI. Trimming shortened V by 6 bases and J by 4 bases, and 13 bases separated the two germline ends. This CDR3 has 14 amino acids. The CDR3 nucleotides read TGTGCCAGCAGGAGTGCCACGGCGGGAAACACCATATATTTT. This sequence encodes CASRSATAGNTIYF.

On this clonotype itself: A much bigger clone sits one base away, suggesting this may be a read error. The missing conserved phenylalanine or tryptophan at the end of this CDR3 makes a read error likely. This rearrangement joins TRBV4-2 to TRBJ1-2; 8 bases fit TRBD1. Looked up from germline, CDR1 is LGHNA and CDR2 is YNFKEQ. The CDR3 totals 13 residues. V shed 1 base, J shed 9 bases, and the junction held 4 bases outside the gene matches. The CDR3 DNA reads as TGTGCCAGCAGCCAAGGGACAGGGATTAGCTACACCGTC. Amino acid sequence: CASSQGTGISYTV.

J is TRBJ1-1 and V is TRBV30, with D possibly being TRBD1 (5 bases). The CDR3 is 14 amino acids. Trimming cost V 1 base and J 1 base, with 10 bases left between them. The V gene's germline CDR1 is GTSNPN and CDR2 SVGIG (reference sequence). The CDR3 DNA reads TGTGCCTGGAGTGAGGGACGGAAGAACACTGAAGCTTTCTTT. It encodes CAWSEGRKNTEAFF. The full variable domain, with the rest looked up from reference TRBV30 and TRBJ1-1, is SQTIHQWPATLVQPVGSPLSLECTVEGTSNPNLYWYRQAAGRGLQLLFYSVGIGQISSEVPQNLSASRPQDRQFILSSKKLLLSDSGFYLCAWSEGRKNTEAFFGQGTRLTVV.

The CDR3 sequence: CASSMTGTNSPLHF. DNA for the CDR3: TGCGCCAGCAGTATGACAGGAACTAATTCACCCCTCCACTTT. The chain uses TRBV5-1 and TRBJ1-6, with D perhaps matching TRBD1 (6 bases). Germline V gene lookup returns CDR1 SGHRS and CDR2 YFSETQ. The CDR3 consists of 14 residues. The V gene lost 5 bases and the J gene lost 6 bases, with 12 bases spanning the gap.

This clonotype was seen more than once but under ten times. Possible read error: a much larger clone is one base away. This chain links TRBV20-1 with TRBJ2-3; the D gene is possibly TRBD2 (6 bases). V lost 6 bases to trimming and J lost 1 base, with 17 bases between them. The germline CDR1 and CDR2 sequences are DFQATT and SNEGSKA (reference sequence). The CDR3 extends over 15 amino acids. The CDR3 region is CSAVTGWGGTDTQYF. Written as DNA, the CDR3 is TGCAGTGCGGTAACTGGCTGGGGGGGCACAGATACGCAGTATTTT.

This clonotype was observed many times. The chain carries TRBV5-1 and TRBJ2-5; TRBD2 aligns across 8 bases. The CDR3 contains 15 residues. Trimming took 4 bases from V and 4 from J; bases not matched to a gene: 9. Per germline, CDR1 SGHRS and CDR2 YFSETQ. The CDR3 spells CASSEGLVGGETQYF. The CDR3, as DNA: TGCGCCAGCAGCGAGGGACTAGTAGGAGGAGAGACCCAGTACTTC.

The genes are TRBV6-2 or TRBV6-3 and TRBJ2-7; D gene uncertain. The end of the DNA aligns better with TRBJ2-5, so the J call may be wrong. Germline lookup yields CDR1 MNHEY and CDR2 SVGEGT. CDR3 length: 13 amino acids. The CDR3 coding sequence is TGTGCCAGCAGTTACTCCAGGAAAGAGACCCAGTACTTC. Protein sequence: CASSYSRKETQYF.

A word on this clonotype: This sequence may be a read error, since a much larger clone differs from it by one base. This chain uses TRBV7-2 with TRBJ2-7; 9 bases line up with TRBD2. The J call is doubtful: the DNA matches TRBJ2-5 better. CDR1 SGHTA and CDR2 FQGNSA come from the germline V gene. CDR3 length equals 15 residues. The CDR3 reads CAGSLVAGVQETQYF. The CDR3 DNA reads as TGTGCCGGCAGCTTGGTAGCGGGAGTACAAGAGACCCAGTACTTC.

Remarks on this clonotype: A much larger clone lies one base from this, so it may be a read error. The chain uses TRBV11-1 and TRBJ2-4; TRBD1 might be the D (6 bases). The J call may be in error: the DNA end matches TRBJ2-7 better. The CDR3 is 14 amino acids. CDR1 is SGHAT and CDR2 is FQDESV in the germline V gene (reference sequence). The CDR3 here is CASSKTGQSYEQYF. CDR3 in DNA: TGTGCCAGCAGCAAGACCGGACAGAGCTACGAGCAGTACTTC.

The chain carries TRBV12-3 or TRBV12-4 and TRBJ1-3, with TRBD1 matching 8 bases. The CDR3 contains 16 residues. J was trimmed by 4 bases and V by 6 bases; bases with no gene match: 11. CDR3 amino acids: CASRGDRGLRGNTIYF. CDR3 DNA sequence: TGTGCCAGCAGGGGAGACAGGGGTCTAAGAGGAAACACCATATATTTT.

To note about this clonotype: A read error may explain this, as a much larger clone is one base away. The V and J genes are TRBV6-5 and TRBJ2-5; TRBD2 agrees at 7 bases. Germline loops: CDR1 MNHEY, CDR2 SVGAGI. The CDR3 contains 15 residues. CDR3 protein: CANSYEGSGHNEQYF. The CDR3, as DNA: TGTGCCAACAGTTACGAGGGTAGCGGGCACAATGAGCAGTACTTC.

This clonotype showed up many times. The CDR3 coding sequence is TGCAGTGCTAGAGATGGACTAGCGGCGTCTGGGACCCAGTACTTC. The encoded protein is CSARDGLAASGTQYF. This sequence joins TRBV20-1 and TRBJ2-5, with 10 bases fitting TRBD2. Germline V gene sequence: CDR1 DFQATT, CDR2 SNEGSKA (reference sequence). V lost 0 bases, J lost 7 bases, and 8 bases stayed unmatched. The CDR3 has 15 residues.

This sequence joins TRBV20-1 and TRBJ2-5, with 9 bases fitting TRBD1. From germline, CDR1 is DFQATT and CDR2 SNEGSKA (reference sequence). V shed 5 bases and J 3 bases; nucleotides not matched to a gene: 13. The CDR3 loop spans 16 amino acids. In DNA form, the CDR3 reads TGCAGTGCTGAACGCCCGGGACAGGGATACGAAGAGACCCAGTACTTC. Translated: CSAERPGQGYEETQYF.

As concerns this clonotype: A much larger clone is a single base away; this may be a read error. The CDR3 protein is CANTPGRYGYTF. The CDR3, as DNA: TGTGCCAACACTCCGGGACGCTATGGCTACACCTTC. The chain is built from TRBV12-3 or TRBV12-4 and TRBJ1-2; TRBD1 is a possible D gene (5 bases). This CDR3 is built from 12 residues. V lost 10 bases to trimming and J lost 4 bases, with 13 bases between them.

A single count supports this clonotype. This rearrangement joins TRBV12-3 or TRBV12-4 to TRBJ2-3, with 7 bases matching TRBD1. The V gene end was trimmed by 5 bases and the J gene end by 0 bases; junction bases not matched to a gene: 14. The CDR3 is made up of 18 amino acids. CDR3 coding DNA: TGTGCCAGCAGTCCCCGGGGACAGATGCTTTCTAGCACAGATACGCAGTATTTT. The encoded protein is CASSPRGQMLSSTDTQYF.

The V and J genes are TRBV20-1 and TRBJ2-1; TRBD2 might be the D (6 bases). The end of the DNA fits TRBJ2-7 better, so the J call may be wrong. The CDR3 has 14 residues. Germline V gene data show CDR1 as DFQATT and CDR2 as SNEGSKA (reference sequence). CDR3 sequence reads: CSASLGLSYNEQYF. In nucleotides, the CDR3 is TGCAGTGCTAGTCTGGGACTCTCCTACAATGAGCAGTACTTC.

This clonotype was counted ten times or more. The V gene is TRBV7-2, the J gene TRBJ2-1; 9 nucleotides align to TRBD1. Losses at the gene ends were 1 base for V and 5 bases for J; bases not matched to a gene: 3. The CDR3 contains 15 residues. Germline V gene lookup returns CDR1 SGHTA and CDR2 FQGNSA. Here the CDR3 DNA reads TGTGCCAGCAGCTTAGTCGGGACAGGGCACAATGAGCAGTTCTTC. It codes for CASSLVGTGHNEQFF.

V gene TRBV20-1 combines with J gene TRBJ1-1; 7 nucleotides agree with TRBD1. The trim removed 6 bases at V and 7 bases at J, leaving 17 bases unmatched. CDR1 is DFQATT and CDR2 is SNEGSKA in the germline V gene (reference sequence). The CDR3 contains 15 residues. Written as DNA, the CDR3 is TGCAGTGCCAGGGGCGCACCGACAGGGACCCATGAAGCTTTCTTT. Its protein product is CSARGAPTGTHEAFF.

Many counts were recorded for this clonotype. V and J are TRBV6-1 and TRBJ2-7; D is ambiguous. The ends were cut back, 7 bases at V and 3 bases at J, with 4 bases in the middle. This CDR3 has 10 residues. Germline V CDR1 and CDR2: MNHNS, SASEGT. CDR3 bases: TGTGCCAGCAACAGCTACGAGCAGTACTTC. Protein: CASNSYEQYF.